The rows below give T cell receptor beta chains drawn from one sample of a study of OX40 agonist ivuxolimab in advanced cancers. This table comes from immunoSEQ multiplex PCR, and its TCRdb copy is limited to in-frame clones, with some not included. The table records 50,000 to 65,000 clones, less than 90% of them present only once. The specimen was CD4+ or CD8+ T cells sorted from blood, collected in a trial of the OX40 agonist ivuxolimab. These receptors all come from an adult with an advanced solid tumor such as melanoma, head and neck, liver or kidney cancer. Both conserved end residues are part of each CDR3. The order of the fields is V gene, clone size, D gene, J gene, CDR3 length, CDR3 DNA, CDR3 protein. A D gene is named only where the DNA matches it firmly. Part of the rows lack a size; the others show once, few, many or a class for expanded clones.

>TRBV18|.|TRBD1|TRBJ1-2|16
TGTGCCAGCTCACCAAGGACAGGGGGAACACCCTATGGCTACACCTTC
CASSPRTGGTPYGYTF
>TRBV6-1|.|.|TRBJ1-5|13
TGTGCCAGCAGTCGCACGGGGGATCAGCCCCAGCATTTT
CASSRTGDQPQHF
>TRBV29-1|.|.|TRBJ2-7|12
TGCAGCGTTGAGGTAGCGTCCTACGAGCAGTACTTC
CSVEVASYEQYF
>TRBV30|.|TRBD2|TRBJ2-7|14
TGTGCCTGGAGTAGGACTAGCGGGAGCCACGAGCAGTACTTC
CAWSRTSGSHEQYF
>TRBV6-5|.|.|TRBJ2-7|13
TGTGCCAGCAGTTATCAGGTGTCCTACGAGCAGTACTTC
CASSYQVSYEQYF
>TRBV5-1|few|.|TRBJ2-2|16
TGCGCCAGCAGCTTGGAGCAACTAGCCAGAACCGGGGAGCTGTTTTTT
CASSLEQLARTGELFF
>TRBV11-1|few|TRBD2|TRBJ2-1|16
TGTGCCAGCAGCTTAGCTAGCGGGAGGCGGTACAATGAGCAGTTCTTC
CASSLASGRRYNEQFF
>TRBV2|.|TRBD2|TRBJ2-5|14
TGTGCCAGCAAGAGGACTAGCGGGGCGGAGACCCAGTACTTC
CASKRTSGAETQYF
>TRBV5-1|.|TRBD1|TRBJ2-2|16
TGCGCCAGCAGCGGTACCGGGACAGGGTGGACCGGGGAGCTGTTTTTT
CASSGTGTGWTGELFF
>TRBV5-5|.|TRBD2|TRBJ2-7|15
TGTGCCAGCAGCCGATCTCTAGCGGTCCTGGAGGAGCAGTACTTC
CASSRSLAVLEEQYF
>TRBV11-1|.|.|TRBJ2-3|15
TGTGCCAGCAGCTTAGCGGGCTCTAGCACAGATACGCAGTATTTT
CASSLAGSSTDTQYF
>TRBV5-1|.|TRBD1|TRBJ1-4|15
TGCGCCAGCAGCTCCTTCAAACAGGGGAATGAAAAACTGTTTTTT
CASSSFKQGNEKLFF